The following is a T cell receptor (beta chain) sequence with its context. Its binding antigen is unknown. No quality values exist for individual bases; no much larger clone is one base distant. This record belongs to a study of blood T cell repertoires in COVID-19 (dated by TCRdb to the early 2020s). As for the study more broadly: The collaborator samples originated in the United States, Italy and Spain and spanned the acute and convalescent phases of COVID-19. The samples were drawn from two sources: the first 160 participants of the ongoing ImmuneRACE study, and 1,000 to 1,500 subjects contributed by 6 global collaborators. Where HLA class I and class II types were available, the types were taken from metadata supplied by the sample provider, not from assay-based typing. The repertoires were released in a freely available public database intended as a resource for research on the immune response to SARS-CoV-2. The dataset comprised deeply sampled blood TCRbeta repertoires from subjects exposed to, actively infected with, or recovered from COVID-19. A de-identified subject ID, COVID-19 status, age in years and sex were almost always included in the sample metadata. The prospective study material was composed of cDNA or gDNA derived from T cells, B-cell-depleted T cells, or PBMCs.

TCRbeta CDR3 regions were amplified from genomic DNA using the immunoSEQ Assay, a bias-controlled multiplex PCR. The study's processing was this. Nucleated cell counts per sample were estimated from amplification of reference gene primers within the assay. To quantify the absolute abundance of each unique TCRbeta CDR3 rearrangement, sequence reads were collapsed and filtered. For each sample, productive Simpson clonality was calculated as the square root of Simpson's diversity index over productive rearrangements. TCRdb limited this immuneACCESS table to in-frame rearrangements with V and J called. A share of clones is missing; checked studies link under half to unresolved V genes, and the rest is unexplained. The DNA gave D and trimming, while V, J and clone size come from that table. The sample table shows approximately 160,000 clones, and 60% to 85% are seen once. The ten most abundant clones make up around 8.1% of the sample.

The collaborating institutions used their own protocols to collect whole blood in K2EDTA tubes. For TCRbeta analysis, collaborators shipped samples as frozen whole blood, isolated PBMCs, or DNA extracted from either of those sample types. The germline V gene encodes CDR1 SGDLS and CDR2 YYNGEE. V drops 0 bases and J drops 4 bases, leaving 4 bases in between. Taken from cysteine to phenylalanine, the CDR3 has 13 residues. CDR3 DNA is the only sequence kept; it has 39 bases, read in frame from the first base. Paper-wide results and their limitations: How much clinical and demographic metadata was included differed by source and by participant, and the metadata was provided uncurated.

The sample comprised peripheral blood. The TCR comes from a man in his 60s with acute or convalescent COVID-19. The sequence links TRBV9 to TRBJ2-2; a confident D gene designation cannot be given. The nucleotide sequence reads TGTGCCAGCAGCGTAGGCGTCACCGGGGAGCTGTTTTTT. It translates as CASSVGVTGELFF.